This TCR beta chain was identified during a study of blood T cell repertoires in COVID-19. Looking at the study overall: Researchers got acute and convalescent COVID-19 samples from the United States, Italy and Spain. From T cells, B-cell-depleted T cells, or PBMCs came the material, which was cDNA or gDNA.

Original analysis: From reference gene primer amplification, estimates of nucleated cell counts were derived. The assay was immunoSEQ multiplex PCR, and TCRdb's table has in-frame clones only and misses some. D and trimming come from the DNA, and the V and J calls and clone size come from that table. The sample contains about 250,000 clones, roughly 84% of which appear only once. The V gene lost 3 bases and the J gene lost 6 bases, with 12 bases spanning the gap. CDR1 and CDR2 (germline): MNHEY, SMNVEV (reference sequence). This CDR3 spans 13 amino acids. The sequencing sample was made of peripheral blood. The chain has TRBV27 and TRBJ2-7; maybe TRBD1 (5 bases). The receptor's source is a woman aged 40 to 55 with active or convalescent COVID-19. The CDR3 DNA reads as TGTGCCAGCAGTTTTCAGGCAGGGCGCGAGCAGTACGTC. This encodes CASSFQAGREQYV.